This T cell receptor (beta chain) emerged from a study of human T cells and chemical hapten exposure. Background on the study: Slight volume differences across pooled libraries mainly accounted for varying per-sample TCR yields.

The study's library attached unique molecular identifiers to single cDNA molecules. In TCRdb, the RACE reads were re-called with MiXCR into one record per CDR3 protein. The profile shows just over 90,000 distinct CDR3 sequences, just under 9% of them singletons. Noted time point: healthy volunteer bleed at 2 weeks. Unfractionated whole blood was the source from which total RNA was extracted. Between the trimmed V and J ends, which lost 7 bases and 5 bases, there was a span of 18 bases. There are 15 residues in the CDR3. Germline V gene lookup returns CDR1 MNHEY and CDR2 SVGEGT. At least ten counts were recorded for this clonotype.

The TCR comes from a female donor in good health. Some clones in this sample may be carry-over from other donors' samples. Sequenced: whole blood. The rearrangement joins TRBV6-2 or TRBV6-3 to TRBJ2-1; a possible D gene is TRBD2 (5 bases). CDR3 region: CASTLTRRGNNEQFF. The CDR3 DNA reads TGTGCCAGCACTCTGACTCGCCGAGGGAACAATGAGCAGTTCTTC.